The 17 T cell receptor beta chains presented below share a single source sample, sequenced in a study of control samples from healthy donors and cancer patients. Using immunoSEQ multiplex PCR, the repertoire was profiled, and TCRdb retains in-frame clones only, with some absent. This sample carries some 150,000 clones, approximately 91% of them seen once, and the ten largest clones take 3.2%. Input material: blood. These receptors all come from a man aged 30 to 39 in good health.

This chain uses TRBV2 with TRBJ1-4, with 7 bases lining up with TRBD1. The CDR3 runs 16 residues. CDR1 and CDR2 (germline): SNHLY, FYNNEI. V lost 1 base and J lost 2; bases outside the gene matches: 4. The CDR3 loop is CASSEVAGGTNEKLFF. The CDR3 DNA follows: TGTGCCAGCAGTGAAGTAGCAGGGGGGACTAATGAAAAACTGTTTTTT.

The chain has TRBV5-1 and TRBJ2-7; D is undetermined. The germline V gene has CDR1 SGHRS and CDR2 YFSETQ. This CDR3 has 14 amino acids. Trimming took off 3 bases at V and 3 bases at J, with 13 bases between the two ends. The CDR3 DNA is TGCGCCAGCAGCTCGAGAAGGACGGGCTACGAGCAGTACTTC. As protein: CASSSRRTGYEQYF.

This clone came up once. V is TRBV5-1 and J is TRBJ1-3; D ambiguous. Trimming took off 0 bases at V and 4 bases at J, with 8 bases between the two ends. The CDR3 spans 14 residues. Germline V gene data show CDR1 as SGHRS and CDR2 as YFSETQ. CDR3 nucleotide sequence: TGCGCCAGCAGCTTGGGGAGCTCCGGAAACACCATATATTTT. Encoded protein: CASSLGSSGNTIYF. Variable domain in full (rest from reference TRBV5-1 and TRBJ1-3): KAGVTQTPRYLIKTRGQQVTLSCSPISGHRSVSWYQQTPGQGLQFLFEYFSETQRNKGNFPGRFSGRQFSNSRSEMNVSTLELGDSALYLCASSLGSSGNTIYFGEGSWLTVV.

This chain connects TRBV10-1 to TRBJ2-7, with 8 bases that match TRBD1. V was clipped by 4 bases and J by 12 bases; unmatched bases: 5. Germline V gives CDR1 WNHNN, CDR2 SYGVQD (reference sequence). The CDR3 sequence is 11 residues long. Written as DNA, the CDR3 is TGCGCCAGCAGTGGGACAGGGAAGTGGTACTTC. It translates to CASSGTGKWYF.

The chain links TRBV5-4 to TRBJ1-1; unclear D gene. The CDR3 totals 12 residues. V lost 7 bases to trimming and J lost 2 bases, with 9 bases between them. CDR1 and CDR2 from the germline V gene are SGHNT and YYREEE (reference sequence). The CDR3 bases are TGTGCCAGCGGCCGGGAAAACACTGAAGCTTTCTTT. Amino acid sequence: CASGRENTEAFF.

This clone was recorded only once. The chain combines TRBV28 with TRBJ1-6; possible D gene TRBD1, 6 bases. This CDR3 is built from 14 residues. Between the trimmed V and J ends, which lost 2 bases and 10 bases, there was a span of 12 bases. The germline V gene has CDR1 MDHEN and CDR2 SYDVKM. The CDR3 sequence: CASSLDGGWSPLHF. For the CDR3, the DNA is TGTGCCAGCAGTTTAGACGGGGGCTGGTCACCCCTCCACTTT.

The V and J genes are TRBV25-1 and TRBJ2-7; D is undetermined. The CDR3 has 13 amino acids. CDR1 is MGHDK, CDR2 SYGVNS, per germline. Between the trimmed V and J ends, which lost 5 bases and 0 bases, there was a span of 8 bases. The CDR3 reads CASSTPDSYEQYF. For the CDR3, the DNA is TGTGCCAGCAGTACCCCGGACTCCTACGAGCAGTACTTC.

The chain joins TRBV6-4 to TRBJ2-2; unclear D gene. The CDR3 covers 13 residues. With 2 bases removed from V and 1 base from J, the gap between germline ends came to 2 bases. Looked up from germline, CDR1 is MRHNA and CDR2 is SNTAGT. CDR3 sequence: CASSDRNTGELFF. The CDR3 DNA sequence: TGTGCCAGCAGTGACCGGAACACCGGGGAGCTGTTTTTT.

The V gene is TRBV2, the J gene TRBJ2-5; D is ambiguous. The CDR3 has 13 amino acids. V gave up 6 bases and J gave up 3 bases, with 11 bases separating them. Germline V CDR1 and CDR2: SNHLY, FYNNEI. The CDR3 region is CASRSGFEETQYF. The CDR3 region has the DNA TGTGCCAGCAGATCTGGGTTTGAAGAGACCCAGTACTTC.

The genes are TRBV4-1 and TRBJ1-5; TRBD1 matches 9 bases. The V and J ends lost 1 base and 6 bases, in that order; junction bases with no gene match: 4. The CDR3 consists of 15 residues. Germline V lookup: CDR1 MGHRA, CDR2 YSYEKL. This CDR3 reads CASSQAGTGSQPQHF. DNA of the CDR3: TGCGCCAGCAGCCAAGCCGGGACAGGGAGTCAGCCCCAGCATTTT.

The J gene is TRBJ2-3, the V gene TRBV6-5; 10 nucleotides align to TRBD2. Germline V gene data show CDR1 as MNHEY and CDR2 as SVGAGI. The CDR3 is 14 residues long. V lost 9 bases and J lost 5; bases outside the gene matches: 8. The chain's CDR3 is CASQSGGAGDTQYF. The DNA of the CDR3 is TGTGCCAGTCAAAGCGGGGGGGCGGGAGATACGCAGTATTTT.

This clone showed up just once. The chain uses TRBV21-1 and TRBJ2-3. TRBV21-1 is reported as a pseudogene. The CDR3 is 15 amino acids. The CDR3 region has the DNA TGTGCCAGCAGCCACCCCGGGACCCCCGGAGATACGCAGTATTTT. Protein product: CASSHPGTPGDTQYF.

CDR3 sequence reads: CASRPYGRMNTEAFF. CDR3 DNA sequence: TGTGCCAGCAGACCATACGGACGAATGAACACTGAAGCTTTCTTT. V is TRBV6-5 and J is TRBJ1-1; D not resolved. The V end lost 6 bases, the J end lost 0 bases, and 14 bases lay between the germline ends. Germline CDR1 is MNHEY and CDR2 is SVGAGI. This CDR3 region has 15 residues.

The gene calls are TRBV4-2 and TRBJ2-1; TRBD2 agrees at 8 bases. V lost 0 bases to trimming and J lost 10 bases; unmatched junction nucleotides: 11. The CDR3 consists of 16 residues. Per germline, CDR1 LGHNA and CDR2 YNFKEQ. Written as DNA, the CDR3 is TGTGCCAGCAGCCAAGATAGGGCGGGGGGCAGTACGGAGCAGTTCTTC. It yields the protein CASSQDRAGGSTEQFF.

This clone was seen a single time. V usage is TRBV4-1 and J usage is TRBJ1-2; D is unclear. The V end was cut by 0 bases, the J end by 6 bases, with 17 bases between. Germline V gives CDR1 MGHRA, CDR2 YSYEKL. CDR3 length equals 16 residues. In nucleotides, the CDR3 is TGCGCCAGCAGCCAAGAAGGAAAGTGGGAAGGCGATGGCTACACCTTC. This encodes CASSQEGKWEGDGYTF.

This rearrangement joins TRBV3-1 (or the pseudogene TRBV3-2) to TRBJ2-4, with TRBD2 as a possible D gene (5 bases). Germline CDR1 is LGHDT and CDR2 is YNNKEL (reference sequence). Trimming cost V 4 bases and J 3 bases, with 19 bases left between them. The CDR3 consists of 17 residues. The CDR3 here is CASSPKTTGRDKNIQYF. Here the CDR3 DNA reads TGTGCCAGCAGCCCAAAGACCACCGGACGGGACAAAAACATTCAGTACTTC.

V gene TRBV5-5 combines with J gene TRBJ1-5; tentatively, D is TRBD1 (5 bases). V shed 4 bases and J shed 2 bases, with 10 bases lying between them. The CDR3 spans 14 residues. Looked up from germline, CDR1 is SGHKS and CDR2 is YYEKEE (reference sequence). The DNA of the CDR3 is TGTGCCAGCAGCCTACAGGAAGGCAATCAGCCCCAGCATTTT. Protein product: CASSLQEGNQPQHF.